What follows describes a single TCR beta chain. The data were obtained in a study of blood T cell repertoires in COVID-19. Study overall: Samples representing acute and convalescent COVID-19 were sourced from the United States, Italy and Spain. Sources were T cells, B-cell-depleted T cells, or PBMCs; the material itself was cDNA or gDNA.

Under the authors' procedure: Reference gene primer amplification gave estimated nucleated cell counts. Repertoires were generated with immunoSEQ multiplex PCR, while TCRdb's copy carries only in-frame clones and drops some. The DNA gave D and trimming, while V, J and clone size come from that table. The repertoire holds fewer than 120,000 clones, with approximately 68% as singletons. The CDR3 contains 14 residues. Deletions cut 6 bases from V and 6 bases from J, with 16 bases between. Germline V gene lookup returns CDR1 MNHEY and CDR2 SVGAGI. The sample was peripheral blood. The chain joins TRBV6-5 to TRBJ2-3, with D maybe TRBD1 (6 bases). The origin of this receptor is a woman aged 55 to 70 with acute or convalescent COVID-19. The CDR3 coding sequence is TGTGCCAGCAGGAGATGGACAGCCGAGGATACGCAGTATTTT. It translates to CASRRWTAEDTQYF.